The rows below give T cell receptor beta chains drawn from one sample of a study of blood T cell repertoires in COVID-19. The data were produced by immunoSEQ multiplex PCR, yet TCRdb's version contains in-frame clones alone and is incomplete. Of 150,000 to 200,000 clones listed, 85% to 90% are singletons. Material for sequencing was peripheral blood. The receptors derive from a man in his fifties or sixties with acute or convalescent COVID-19. Each CDR3 is given with its conserved first and last residue. D genes are given only for firm matches. Clone size is stated in some rows and not others, as once, few, many or a class when expanded.

d_gene: TRBD2
abundance: .
j_gene: TRBJ2-1
v_gene: TRBV7-3
CDR3aa: CASSAELAGGRNEQFF

d_gene: .
abundance: .
j_gene: TRBJ2-2
v_gene: TRBV19
CDR3aa: CASRTTRTTGELFF

d_gene: .
abundance: .
j_gene: TRBJ1-1
v_gene: TRBV7-3
CDR3aa: CASSPQGNTEAFF

d_gene: TRBD2
abundance: .
j_gene: TRBJ2-3
v_gene: TRBV18
CDR3aa: CASSPLKRGGIPNTQYF

d_gene: .
abundance: .
j_gene: TRBJ2-2
v_gene: TRBV7-9
CDR3aa: CASSLGPGANTGELFF

d_gene: .
abundance: .
j_gene: TRBJ2-1
v_gene: TRBV7-2
CDR3aa: CASSSGGLQINEQFF

d_gene: .
abundance: .
j_gene: TRBJ1-5
v_gene: TRBV4-1
CDR3aa: CASSQDGTDQPQHF

d_gene: .
abundance: .
j_gene: TRBJ2-2
v_gene: TRBV6-1
CDR3aa: CASSEAVTVLRSRELFF

d_gene: TRBD2
abundance: .
j_gene: TRBJ2-1
v_gene: TRBV5-1
CDR3aa: CASSLEGLAIRNEQFF

d_gene: .
abundance: .
j_gene: TRBJ2-7
v_gene: TRBV28
CDR3aa: CASSLPGYEQYF

d_gene: .
abundance: .
j_gene: TRBJ1-4
v_gene: TRBV2
CDR3aa: CASSAPQGSNEKLFF

d_gene: .
abundance: .
j_gene: TRBJ1-4
v_gene: TRBV30
CDR3aa: CAWSVLPHTGLNEKLFF

d_gene: .
abundance: .
j_gene: TRBJ2-2
v_gene: TRBV4-1
CDR3aa: CASSPRTGRGDTGELFF

d_gene: TRBD1
abundance: .
j_gene: TRBJ2-6
v_gene: TRBV27
CDR3aa: CASSLLGQALSLGANVLTF

d_gene: .
abundance: .
j_gene: TRBJ1-3
v_gene: TRBV3-1/TRBV3-2
CDR3aa: CASSQGGTGPGNTIYF

d_gene: TRBD1
abundance: few
j_gene: TRBJ1-1
v_gene: TRBV7-9
CDR3aa: CASSSPRTGGTEAFF

d_gene: TRBD1
abundance: few
j_gene: TRBJ1-3
v_gene: TRBV29-1
CDR3aa: CSVSGTGSGNTIYF

d_gene: .
abundance: .
j_gene: TRBJ2-2
v_gene: TRBV11-2
CDR3aa: CASSLTLDTGELFF